The T cell receptor (beta chain) under discussion was sequenced for a study of control samples from healthy donors and cancer patients. V was pared by 2 bases and J by 7 bases, with 6 bases between. This CDR3 has 13 residues. Germline CDR1 is MNHNS and CDR2 is SASEGT. Libraries were prepared by immunoSEQ multiplex PCR; TCRdb keeps only in-frame clonotypes and omits some of them. The table lists roughly 370,000 clones, 75% to 95% of them singletons. This clone was counted only a few times. Sample: PBMCs. The rearrangement uses TRBV6-1 and TRBJ1-6; D gene uncertain. This receptor was obtained from a man aged 35-49 years with head and neck cancer. For the CDR3, the DNA is TGTGCCAGCAGTGAAAAGGTCAATTCACCCCTCCACTTT. Its protein is CASSEKVNSPLHF.